This T cell receptor beta chain was observed in a study of CD8 T cells in ankylosing spondylitis. Study outcomes and limitations: The authors reported significant enrichment of disease-linked clones in matched ankylosing spondylitis synovial fluid. Relatively rare in peripheral blood, disease-linked clones were also CD8+.

MiXCR, applied by TCRdb to the 5' RACE reads, yields one record per CDR3 protein. The sample gives about 240,000 distinct CDR3 sequences, approximately 9% of which show up once; almost 7% is in the top ten. J gave up 11 bases and V 6 bases, and 4 bases lay outside the gene matches. Germline CDR1 and CDR2: MRHNA and SNTAGT. The length of the CDR3 is 13 residues. This clonotype came up many times. The antigen is unknown. Sequenced: blood, either unsorted or a sorted T cell fraction (not recorded which). The origin of this receptor is a male donor with ankylosing spondylitis or in good health (not recorded which). This chain uses TRBV6-4 with TRBJ2-1, with 13 bases matching TRBD2. This CDR3 is CASSALAGGKQFF. CDR3 in DNA: TGTGCCAGCAGCGCACTAGCGGGGGGGAAGCAGTTCTTC.